Each of the 9 T cell receptor beta chains below was sequenced from the same sample in a study of blood T cell repertoires in COVID-19. Only in-frame clones appear in the TCRdb table, and some are missing; sequencing was by immunoSEQ multiplex PCR. The profile covers a few hundred thousand clones, with more than 80% appearing a single time and 5% to 7% taken by the ten largest. Source material: peripheral blood. The receptor set was obtained from a man between 18 and 35 years old who had recovered from COVID-19.

This chain connects TRBV9 to TRBJ2-2, with 11 bases lining up with TRBD2. The CDR3 contains 15 residues. The V gene's germline CDR1 is SGDLS and CDR2 YYNGEE. V lost 4 bases and J lost 6; bases outside the gene matches: 5. CDR3 DNA sequence: TGTGCCAGCAGCTACGGGACTAGCGGTTCCGGGGAGCTGTTTTTT. Translating gives CASSYGTSGSGELFF. The whole variable domain, remainder taken from reference TRBV9 and TRBJ2-2, is DSGVTQTPKHLITATGQRVTLRCSPRSGDLSVYWYQQSLDQGLQFLIQYYNGEERAKGNILERFSAQQFPDLHSELNLSSLELGDSALYFCASSYGTSGSGELFFGEGSRLTVL.

The rearrangement joins TRBV25-1 to TRBJ1-1; TRBD1 matches 8 bases. The V segment lost 3 bases and the J segment 4 bases; nucleotides outside the gene matches: 7. The germline V gene encodes CDR1 MGHDK and CDR2 SYGVNS. The CDR3 totals 15 residues. The CDR3 coding sequence is TGTGCCAGCAGTGAGGCAGGGGGCGGGGGCACTGAAGCTTTCTTT. Residues: CASSEAGGGGTEAFF.

The chain uses TRBV19 and TRBJ1-2, with a tentative D call TRBD1 (6 bases). Germline assignment: CDR1 LNHDA and CDR2 SQIVND (reference sequence). The CDR3 length is 14 residues. V was clipped by 6 bases and J by 8 bases, with 19 bases between them. This CDR3 reads CASRGRGAVDGYTF. Here the CDR3 DNA reads TGTGCCAGTAGGGGCCGGGGGGCAGTCGACGGCTACACCTTC. The full variable domain, completed using reference TRBV19 and TRBJ1-2, is DGGITQSPKYLFRKEGQNVTLSCEQNLNHDAMYWYRQDPGQGLRLIYYSQIVNDFQKGDIAEGYSVSREKKESFPLTVTSAQKNPTAFYLCASRGRGAVDGYTFGSGTRLTVV.

The CDR3 DNA reads as TGTGCCAGCCTACTAGCGGGAGGCTACGAGCAGTACTTC. Translation gives CASLLAGGYEQYF. The chain has TRBV5-6 and TRBJ2-7; 12 nucleotides agree with TRBD2. After removal of 7 bases from V and 3 bases from J, the junction contained 2 bases not matched to a gene. The CDR3 is 13 residues long. The germline gives CDR1 SGHDT, CDR2 YYEEEE.

This clone came up a few times. The chain uses TRBV29-1 and TRBJ2-5, with D tentatively TRBD2 (5 bases). With 3 bases removed from V and 5 bases from J, the gap between germline ends came to 10 bases. Germline assignment: CDR1 SQVTM and CDR2 ANQGSEA. The CDR3 extends over 12 amino acids. The CDR3 DNA sequence: TGCAGCGTTGATAGAGGGAGTGAGACCCAGTACTTC. The encoded protein is CSVDRGSETQYF.

The chain joins TRBV5-5 to TRBJ2-7; TRBD1 is a possible D gene (5 bases). V was pared by 0 bases and J by 3 bases, with 10 bases between. The CDR3 runs 14 residues. The germline gives CDR1 SGHKS, CDR2 YYEKEE (reference sequence). The CDR3: CASSLAAGNYEQYF. The CDR3 DNA reads as TGTGCCAGCAGCTTGGCCGCAGGGAACTACGAGCAGTACTTC.

This chain links TRBV12-3 or TRBV12-4 with TRBJ1-2; D remains ambiguous. V shed 4 bases and J shed 5 bases, with 8 bases lying between them. The CDR3 runs 12 residues. For the CDR3, the DNA is TGTGCCAGCAGTTATTCCCCGTATGGCTACACCTTC. It translates to CASSYSPYGYTF.

This chain joins TRBV15 and TRBJ2-7; the match to TRBD1 covers 9 bases. The CDR3 contains 14 residues. Germline lookup yields CDR1 LNHNV and CDR2 YYDKDF (reference sequence). V dropped 4 bases and J dropped 3; count of bases not matched to a gene: 4. The CDR3 loop reads CATSIPGQGYEQYF. CDR3 in DNA: TGTGCCACCAGCATTCCGGGACAGGGCTACGAGCAGTACTTC.

The chain employs TRBV9 and TRBJ2-7, with D possibly being TRBD2 (6 bases). Germline V gene lookup returns CDR1 SGDLS and CDR2 YYNGEE. The CDR3 is 14 residues long. Trimming removed 0 bases from V and 3 bases from J, with 10 bases in between. The CDR3 spells CASSVGGGVYEQYF. The DNA for the CDR3 is TGTGCCAGCAGCGTAGGAGGAGGGGTCTACGAGCAGTACTTC.